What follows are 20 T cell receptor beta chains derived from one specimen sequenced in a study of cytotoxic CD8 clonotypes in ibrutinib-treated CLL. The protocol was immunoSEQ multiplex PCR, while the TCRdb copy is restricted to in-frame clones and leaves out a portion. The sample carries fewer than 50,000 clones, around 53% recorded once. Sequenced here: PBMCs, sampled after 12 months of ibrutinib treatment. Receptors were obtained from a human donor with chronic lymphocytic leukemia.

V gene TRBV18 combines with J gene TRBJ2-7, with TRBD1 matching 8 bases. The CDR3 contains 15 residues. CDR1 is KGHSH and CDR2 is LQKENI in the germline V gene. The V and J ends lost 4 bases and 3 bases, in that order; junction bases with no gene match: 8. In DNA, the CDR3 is TGTGCCAGCTCACACATAGACAGGGGTGTCTACGAGCAGTACTTC. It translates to CASSHIDRGVYEQYF.

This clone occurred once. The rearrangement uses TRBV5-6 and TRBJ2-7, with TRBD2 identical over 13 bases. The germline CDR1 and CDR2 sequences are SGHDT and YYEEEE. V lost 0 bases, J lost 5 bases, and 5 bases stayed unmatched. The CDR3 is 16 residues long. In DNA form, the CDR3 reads TGTGCCAGCAGCTTGGGGACTAGCGGGAGATTCAACGAGCAGTACTTC. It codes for CASSLGTSGRFNEQYF.

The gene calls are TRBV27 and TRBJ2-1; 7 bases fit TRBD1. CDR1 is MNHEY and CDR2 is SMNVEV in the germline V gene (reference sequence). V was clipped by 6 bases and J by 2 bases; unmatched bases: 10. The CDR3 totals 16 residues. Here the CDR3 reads CASRTITGAPYNEQFF. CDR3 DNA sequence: TGTGCCAGCAGAACTATTACAGGGGCCCCCTACAATGAGCAGTTCTTC.

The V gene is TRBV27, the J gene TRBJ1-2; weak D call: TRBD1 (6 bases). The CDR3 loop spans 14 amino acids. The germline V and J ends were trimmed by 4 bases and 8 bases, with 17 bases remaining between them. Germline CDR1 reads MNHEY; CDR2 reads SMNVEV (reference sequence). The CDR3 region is CASSWGTQGGGYTF. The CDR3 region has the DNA TGTGCCAGCAGTTGGGGTACACAGGGCGGCGGCTACACCTTC.

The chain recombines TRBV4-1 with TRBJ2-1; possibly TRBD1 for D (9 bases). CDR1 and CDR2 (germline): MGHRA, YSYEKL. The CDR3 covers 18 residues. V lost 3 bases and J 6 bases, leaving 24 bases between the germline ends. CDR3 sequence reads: CASSQTNSGTGRGNEQFF. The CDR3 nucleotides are TGCGCCAGCAGCCAGACAAATAGCGGGACAGGGAGGGGCAATGAGCAGTTCTTC.

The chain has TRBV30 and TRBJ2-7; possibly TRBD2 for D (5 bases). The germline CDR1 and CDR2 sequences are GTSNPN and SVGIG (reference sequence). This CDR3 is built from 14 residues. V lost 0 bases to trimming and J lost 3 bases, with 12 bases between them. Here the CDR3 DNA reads TGTGCCTGGAGTGTTGGAGGAACCCTCTACGAGCAGTACTTC. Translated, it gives CAWSVGGTLYEQYF.

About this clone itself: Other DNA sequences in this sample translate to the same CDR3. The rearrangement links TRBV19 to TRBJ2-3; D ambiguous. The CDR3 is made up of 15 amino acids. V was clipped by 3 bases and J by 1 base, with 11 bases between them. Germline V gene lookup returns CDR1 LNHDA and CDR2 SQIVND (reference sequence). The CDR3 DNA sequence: TGTGCCAGTAGTATCACGGGCGGCGGCACAGATACGCAGTATTTT. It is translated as CASSITGGGTDTQYF.

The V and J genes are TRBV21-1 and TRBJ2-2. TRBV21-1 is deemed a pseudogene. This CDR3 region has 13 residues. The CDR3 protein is CASRDPNTGELFF. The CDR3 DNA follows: TGTGCCAGCAGAGATCCCAACACCGGGGAGCTGTTTTTT.

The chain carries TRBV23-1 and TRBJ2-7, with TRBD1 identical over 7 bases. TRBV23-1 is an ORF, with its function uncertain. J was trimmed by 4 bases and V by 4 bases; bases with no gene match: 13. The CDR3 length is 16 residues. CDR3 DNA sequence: TGCGCCAGCAGTCTATCCTCCCGAACAGGGGATTACGAGCAGTACTTC. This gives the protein CASSLSSRTGDYEQYF.

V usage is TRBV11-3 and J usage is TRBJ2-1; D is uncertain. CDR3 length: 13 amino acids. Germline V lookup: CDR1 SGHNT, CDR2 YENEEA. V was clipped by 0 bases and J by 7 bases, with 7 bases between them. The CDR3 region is CASSLDWRNEQFF. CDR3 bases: TGTGCCAGCAGCTTAGATTGGCGGAATGAGCAGTTCTTC.

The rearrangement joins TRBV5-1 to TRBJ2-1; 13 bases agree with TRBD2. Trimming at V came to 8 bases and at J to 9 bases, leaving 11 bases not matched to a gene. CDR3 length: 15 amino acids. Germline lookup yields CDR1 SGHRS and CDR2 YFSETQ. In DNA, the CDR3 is TGCGCCAGTACTGGTGGACTAGCGGGAGATGGTGAGCAGTTCTTC. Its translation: CASTGGLAGDGEQFF.

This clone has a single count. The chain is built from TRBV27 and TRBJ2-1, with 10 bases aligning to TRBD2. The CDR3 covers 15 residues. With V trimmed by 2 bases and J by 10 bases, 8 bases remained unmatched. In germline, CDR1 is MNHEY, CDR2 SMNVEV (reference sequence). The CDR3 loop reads CASSLGLAGVGEQFF. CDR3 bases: TGTGCCAGCAGTTTAGGGCTAGCGGGAGTTGGGGAGCAGTTCTTC.

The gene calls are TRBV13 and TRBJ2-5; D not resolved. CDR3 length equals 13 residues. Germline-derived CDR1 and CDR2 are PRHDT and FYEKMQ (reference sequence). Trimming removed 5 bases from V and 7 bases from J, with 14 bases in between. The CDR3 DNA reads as TGTGCCAGCAGCCTTAACAGAATCCCGACCCAGTACTTC. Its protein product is CASSLNRIPTQYF.

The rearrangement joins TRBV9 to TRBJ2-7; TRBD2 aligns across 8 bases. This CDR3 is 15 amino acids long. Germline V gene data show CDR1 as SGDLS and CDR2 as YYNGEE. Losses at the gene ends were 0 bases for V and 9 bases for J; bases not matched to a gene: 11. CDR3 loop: CASSVEGAGASLQYF. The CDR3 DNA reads TGTGCCAGCAGCGTAGAAGGAGCGGGAGCATCTCTGCAGTACTTC.

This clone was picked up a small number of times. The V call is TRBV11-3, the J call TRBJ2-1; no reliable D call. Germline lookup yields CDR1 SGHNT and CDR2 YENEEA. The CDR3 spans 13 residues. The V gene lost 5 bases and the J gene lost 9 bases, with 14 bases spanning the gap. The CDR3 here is CASSPEGRSEQFF. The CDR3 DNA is TGTGCCAGCAGCCCAGAAGGGCGGTCTGAGCAGTTCTTC.

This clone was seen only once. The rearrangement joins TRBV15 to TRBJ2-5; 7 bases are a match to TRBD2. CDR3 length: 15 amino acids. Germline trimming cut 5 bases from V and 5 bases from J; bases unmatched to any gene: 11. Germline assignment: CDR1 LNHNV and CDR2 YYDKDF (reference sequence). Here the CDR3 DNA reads TGTGCCACCAGCGAGGAGGGAGGGCCCCGGGAGACCCAGTACTTC. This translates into CATSEEGGPRETQYF.

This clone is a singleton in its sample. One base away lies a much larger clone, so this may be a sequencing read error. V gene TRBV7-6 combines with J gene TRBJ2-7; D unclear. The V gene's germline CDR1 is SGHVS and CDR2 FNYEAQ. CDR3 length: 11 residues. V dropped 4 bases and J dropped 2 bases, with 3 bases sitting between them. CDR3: CASSSAYEQYF. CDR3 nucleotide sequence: TGTGCCAGCAGCTCTGCCTACGAGCAGTACTTC.

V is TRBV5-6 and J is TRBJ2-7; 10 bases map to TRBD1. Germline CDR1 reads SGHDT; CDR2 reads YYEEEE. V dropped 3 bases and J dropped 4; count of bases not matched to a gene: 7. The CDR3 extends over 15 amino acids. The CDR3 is CASSSTGTGVYEQYF. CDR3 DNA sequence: TGTGCCAGCAGCTCAACCGGGACAGGGGTGTACGAGCAGTACTTC.

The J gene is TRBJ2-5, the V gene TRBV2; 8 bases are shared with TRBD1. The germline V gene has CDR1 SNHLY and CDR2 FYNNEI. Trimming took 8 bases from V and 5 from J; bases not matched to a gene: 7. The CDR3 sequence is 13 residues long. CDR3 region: CASARGLEETQYF. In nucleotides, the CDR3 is TGTGCCAGCGCCAGGGGGCTTGAGGAGACCCAGTACTTC.

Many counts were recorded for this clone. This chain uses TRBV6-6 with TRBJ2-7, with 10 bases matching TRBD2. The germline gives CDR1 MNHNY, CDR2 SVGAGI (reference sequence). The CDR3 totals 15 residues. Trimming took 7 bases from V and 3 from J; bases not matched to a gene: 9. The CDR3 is CASIDGASGSYEQYF. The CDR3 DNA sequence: TGTGCCAGCATCGACGGGGCTAGCGGGAGCTACGAGCAGTACTTC.